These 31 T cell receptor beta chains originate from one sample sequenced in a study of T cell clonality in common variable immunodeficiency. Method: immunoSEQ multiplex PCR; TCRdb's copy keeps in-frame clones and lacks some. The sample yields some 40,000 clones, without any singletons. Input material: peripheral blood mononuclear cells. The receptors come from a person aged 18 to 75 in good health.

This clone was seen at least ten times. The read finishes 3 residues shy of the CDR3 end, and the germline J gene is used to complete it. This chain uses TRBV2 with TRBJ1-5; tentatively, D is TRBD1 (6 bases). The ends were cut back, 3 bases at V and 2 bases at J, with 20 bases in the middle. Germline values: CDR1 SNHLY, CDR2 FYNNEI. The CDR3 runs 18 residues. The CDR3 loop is CASSDGRGSLIGNQPQHF. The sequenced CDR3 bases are TGTGCCAGCAGTGATGGGAGGGGGTCACTGATTGGCAATCAGCCC.

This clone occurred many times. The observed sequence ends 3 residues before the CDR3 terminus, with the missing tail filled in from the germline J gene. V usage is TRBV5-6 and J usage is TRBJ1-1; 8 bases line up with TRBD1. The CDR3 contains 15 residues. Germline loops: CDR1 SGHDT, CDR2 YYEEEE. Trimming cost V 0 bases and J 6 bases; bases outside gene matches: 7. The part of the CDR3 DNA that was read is TGTGCCAGCAGCTTGGAACAGGGGGAACACCCTGAA. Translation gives CASSLEQGEHPE. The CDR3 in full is CASSLEQGEHPEAFF.

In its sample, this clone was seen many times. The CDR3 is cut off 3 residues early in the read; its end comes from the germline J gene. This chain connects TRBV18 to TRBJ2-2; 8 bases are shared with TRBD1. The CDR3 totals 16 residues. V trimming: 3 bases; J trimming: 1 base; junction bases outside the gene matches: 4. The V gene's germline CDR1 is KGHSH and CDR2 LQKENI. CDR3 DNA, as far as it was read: TGTGCCAGCTCACCCCCCGGACAGGGGAACACCGGGGAG. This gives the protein CASSPPGQGNTGE. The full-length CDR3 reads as CASSPPGQGNTGELFF.

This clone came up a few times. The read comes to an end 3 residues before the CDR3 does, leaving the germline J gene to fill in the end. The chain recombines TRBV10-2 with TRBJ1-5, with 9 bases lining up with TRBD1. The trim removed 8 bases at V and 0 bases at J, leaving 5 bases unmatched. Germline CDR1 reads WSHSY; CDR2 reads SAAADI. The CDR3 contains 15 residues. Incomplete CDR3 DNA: TGCGCCAGCTCAGGGACAGGGTATAGCAATCAGCCC. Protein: CASSGTGYSNQP. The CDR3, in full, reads CASSGTGYSNQPQHF.

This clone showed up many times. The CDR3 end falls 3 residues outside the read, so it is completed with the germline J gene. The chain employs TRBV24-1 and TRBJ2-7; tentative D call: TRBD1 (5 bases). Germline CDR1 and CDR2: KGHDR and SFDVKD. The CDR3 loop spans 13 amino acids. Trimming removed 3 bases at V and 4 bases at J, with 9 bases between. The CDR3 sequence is CATSDVQGYEQYF. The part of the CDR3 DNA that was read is TGTGCCACCAGTGATGTCCAGGGATACGAG.

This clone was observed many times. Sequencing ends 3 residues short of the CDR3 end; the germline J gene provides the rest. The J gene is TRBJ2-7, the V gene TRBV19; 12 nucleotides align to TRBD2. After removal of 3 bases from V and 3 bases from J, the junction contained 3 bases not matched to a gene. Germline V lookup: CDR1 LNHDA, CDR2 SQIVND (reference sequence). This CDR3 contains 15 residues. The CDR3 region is CASSMTSGGHYEQYF. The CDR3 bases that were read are TGTGCCAGTAGTATGACTAGCGGGGGCCACTACGAG.

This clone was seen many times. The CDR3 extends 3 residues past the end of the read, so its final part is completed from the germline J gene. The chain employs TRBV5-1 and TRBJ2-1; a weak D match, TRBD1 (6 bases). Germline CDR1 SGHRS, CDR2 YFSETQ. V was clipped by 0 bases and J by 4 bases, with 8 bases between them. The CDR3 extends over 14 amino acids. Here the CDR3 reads CASSLADRYNEQFF. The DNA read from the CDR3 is TGCGCCAGCAGCTTGGCCGACAGGTACAATGAG.

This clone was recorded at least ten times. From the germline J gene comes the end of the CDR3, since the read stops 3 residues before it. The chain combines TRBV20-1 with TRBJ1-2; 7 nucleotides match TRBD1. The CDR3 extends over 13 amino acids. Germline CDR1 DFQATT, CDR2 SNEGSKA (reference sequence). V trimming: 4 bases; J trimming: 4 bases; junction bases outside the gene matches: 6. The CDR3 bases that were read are TGCAGTGCTACCGACAGGGTGGTCTATGGC. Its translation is CSATDRVVYG. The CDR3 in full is CSATDRVVYGYTF.

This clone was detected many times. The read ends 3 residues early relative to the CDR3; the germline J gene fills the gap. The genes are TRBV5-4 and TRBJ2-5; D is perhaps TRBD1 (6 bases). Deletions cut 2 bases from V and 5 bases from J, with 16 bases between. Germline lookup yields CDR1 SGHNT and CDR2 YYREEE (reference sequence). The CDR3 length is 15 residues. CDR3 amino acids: CASSFPGTIAETQYF. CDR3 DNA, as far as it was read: TGTGCCAGCAGCTTCCCTGGGACAATCGCGGAGACC.

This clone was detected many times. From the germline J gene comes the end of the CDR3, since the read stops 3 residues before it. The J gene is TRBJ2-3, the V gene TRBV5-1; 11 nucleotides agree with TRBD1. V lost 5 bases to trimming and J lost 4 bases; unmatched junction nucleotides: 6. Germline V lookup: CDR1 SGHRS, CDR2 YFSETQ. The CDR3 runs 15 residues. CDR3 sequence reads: CASRRDRGLSDTQYF. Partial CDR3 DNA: TGCGCCAGCAGAAGGGACAGGGGGTTGTCAGATACG.

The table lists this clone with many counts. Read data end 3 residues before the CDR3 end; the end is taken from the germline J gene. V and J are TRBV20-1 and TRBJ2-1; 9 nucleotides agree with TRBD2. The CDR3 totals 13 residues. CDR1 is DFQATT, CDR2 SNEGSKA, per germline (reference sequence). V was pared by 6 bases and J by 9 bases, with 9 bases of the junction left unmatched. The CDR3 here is CSAAGGGAFEQFF. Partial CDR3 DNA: TGCAGTGCCGCTGGCGGGGGGGCATTTGAG.

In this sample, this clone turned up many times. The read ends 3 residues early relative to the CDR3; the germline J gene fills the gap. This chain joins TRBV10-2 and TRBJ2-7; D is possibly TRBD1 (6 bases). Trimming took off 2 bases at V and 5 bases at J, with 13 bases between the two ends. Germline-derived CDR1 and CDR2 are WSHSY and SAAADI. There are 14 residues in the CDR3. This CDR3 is CASSERGLINEQYF. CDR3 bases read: TGCGCCAGCAGTGAGAGGGGGTTGATAAACGAG.

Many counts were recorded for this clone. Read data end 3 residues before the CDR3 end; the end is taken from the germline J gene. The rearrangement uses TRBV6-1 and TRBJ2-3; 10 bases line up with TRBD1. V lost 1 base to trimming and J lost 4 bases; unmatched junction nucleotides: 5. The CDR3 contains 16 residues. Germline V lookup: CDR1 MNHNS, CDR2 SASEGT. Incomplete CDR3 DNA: TGTGCCAGCAGTGAAGGGTTGGGGACAGGGGCAGATACG. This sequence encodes CASSEGLGTGADT. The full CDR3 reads CASSEGLGTGADTQYF.

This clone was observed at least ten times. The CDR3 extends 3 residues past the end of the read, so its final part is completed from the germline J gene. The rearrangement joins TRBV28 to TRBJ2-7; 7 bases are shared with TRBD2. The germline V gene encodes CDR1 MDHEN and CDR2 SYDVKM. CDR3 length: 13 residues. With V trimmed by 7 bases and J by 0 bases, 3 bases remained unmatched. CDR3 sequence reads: CASMGGNSYEQYF. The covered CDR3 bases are TGTGCCAGCATGGGGGGGAACTCCTACGAG. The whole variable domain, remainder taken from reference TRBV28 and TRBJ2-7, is DVKVTQSSRYLVKRTGEKVFLECVQDMDHENMFWYRQDPGLGLRLIYFSYDVKMKEKGDIPEGYSVSREKKERFSLILESASTNQTSMYLCASMGGNSYEQYFGPGTRLTVT.

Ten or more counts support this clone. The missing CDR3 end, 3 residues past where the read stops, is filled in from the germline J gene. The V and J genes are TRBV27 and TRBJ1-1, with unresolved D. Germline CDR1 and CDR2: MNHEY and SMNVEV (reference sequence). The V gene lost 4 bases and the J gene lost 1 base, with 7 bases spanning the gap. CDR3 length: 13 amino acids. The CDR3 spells CASSSFRNTEAFF. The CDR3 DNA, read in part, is TGTGCCAGCAGTTCGTTCAGGAACACTGAA.

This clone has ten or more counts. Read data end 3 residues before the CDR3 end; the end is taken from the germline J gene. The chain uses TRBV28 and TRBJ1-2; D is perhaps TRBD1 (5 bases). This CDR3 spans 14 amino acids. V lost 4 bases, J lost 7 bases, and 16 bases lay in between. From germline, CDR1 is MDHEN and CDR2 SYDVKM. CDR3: CASSSFGGPRGYTF. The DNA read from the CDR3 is TGTGCCAGCAGTTCCTTCGGGGGTCCCCGTGGC.

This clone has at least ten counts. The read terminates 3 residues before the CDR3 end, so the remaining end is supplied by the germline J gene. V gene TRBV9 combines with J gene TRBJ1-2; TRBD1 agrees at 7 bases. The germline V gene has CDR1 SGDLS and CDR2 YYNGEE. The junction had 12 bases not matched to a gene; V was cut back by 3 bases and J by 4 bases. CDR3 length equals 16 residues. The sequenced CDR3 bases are TGTGCCAGCAGCGAAGATCCAGGGGGTCAGGGCTATGGC. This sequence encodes CASSEDPGGQGYG. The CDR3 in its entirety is CASSEDPGGQGYGYTF.

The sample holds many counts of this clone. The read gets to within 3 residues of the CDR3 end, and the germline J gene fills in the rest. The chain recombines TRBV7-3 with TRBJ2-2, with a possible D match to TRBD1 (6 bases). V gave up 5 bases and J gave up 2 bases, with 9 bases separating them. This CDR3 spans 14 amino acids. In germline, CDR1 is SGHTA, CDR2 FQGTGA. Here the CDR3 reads CASSLDRNTGELFF. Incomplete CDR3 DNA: TGTGCCAGCAGCCTGGACAGAAACACCGGGGAG.

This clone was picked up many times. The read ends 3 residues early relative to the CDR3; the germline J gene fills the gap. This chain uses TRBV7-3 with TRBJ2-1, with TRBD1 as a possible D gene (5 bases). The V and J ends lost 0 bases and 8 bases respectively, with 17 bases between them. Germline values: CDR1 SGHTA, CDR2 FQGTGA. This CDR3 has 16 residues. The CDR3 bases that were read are TGTGCCAGCAGCTTAACGGGCAGGGCAGTATTTGATGAG. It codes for CASSLTGRAVFDE. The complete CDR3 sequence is CASSLTGRAVFDEQFF.

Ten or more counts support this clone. CDR3 DNA (partial): TGTGCCAGCTCACCACGCGCATTGAGCTCCTATAATTCACCC. Protein product: CASSPRALSSYNSP. The entire CDR3 sequence reads CASSPRALSSYNSPLHF. The chain uses TRBV18 and TRBJ1-6; D unclear. Read coverage stops 3 residues before the CDR3 terminus; the germline J gene supplies the remainder. CDR1 and CDR2 (germline): KGHSH, LQKENI. The CDR3 covers 17 residues. Trimming left V 1 base short and J 0 bases short, with 10 bases between.

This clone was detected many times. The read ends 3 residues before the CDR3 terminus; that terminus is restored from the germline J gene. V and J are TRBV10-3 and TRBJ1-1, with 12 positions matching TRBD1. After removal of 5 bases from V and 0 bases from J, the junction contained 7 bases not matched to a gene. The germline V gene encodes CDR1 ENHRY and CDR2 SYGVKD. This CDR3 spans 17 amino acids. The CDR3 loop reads CAISPFGTGGMNTEAFF. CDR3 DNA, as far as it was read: TGTGCCATCAGTCCCTTCGGGACAGGGGGCATGAACACTGAA.

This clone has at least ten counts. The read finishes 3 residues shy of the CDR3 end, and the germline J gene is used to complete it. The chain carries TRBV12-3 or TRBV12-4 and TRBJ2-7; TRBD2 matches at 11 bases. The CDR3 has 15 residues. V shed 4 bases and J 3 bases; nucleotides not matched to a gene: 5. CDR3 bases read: TGTGCCAGCAGTTCGAAGACTAGCGGGGACTACGAG. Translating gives CASSSKTSGDYE. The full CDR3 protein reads CASSSKTSGDYEQYF.

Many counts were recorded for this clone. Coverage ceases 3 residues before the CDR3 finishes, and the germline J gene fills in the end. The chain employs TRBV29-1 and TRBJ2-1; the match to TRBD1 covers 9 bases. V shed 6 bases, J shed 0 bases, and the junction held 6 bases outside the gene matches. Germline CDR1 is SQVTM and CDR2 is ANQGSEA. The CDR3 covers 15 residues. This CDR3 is CSVRTTGGSYNEQFF. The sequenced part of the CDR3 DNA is TGCAGCGTCCGAACGACAGGGGGCTCCTACAATGAG.

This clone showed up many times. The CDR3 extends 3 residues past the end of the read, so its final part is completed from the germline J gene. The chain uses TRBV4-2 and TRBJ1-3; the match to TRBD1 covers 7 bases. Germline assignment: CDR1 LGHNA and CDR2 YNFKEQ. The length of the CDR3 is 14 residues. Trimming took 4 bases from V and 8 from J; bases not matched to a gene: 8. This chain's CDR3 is CASSREGQIDTIYF. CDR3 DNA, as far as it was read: TGTGCCAGCAGCCGGGAGGGACAGATCGACACC.

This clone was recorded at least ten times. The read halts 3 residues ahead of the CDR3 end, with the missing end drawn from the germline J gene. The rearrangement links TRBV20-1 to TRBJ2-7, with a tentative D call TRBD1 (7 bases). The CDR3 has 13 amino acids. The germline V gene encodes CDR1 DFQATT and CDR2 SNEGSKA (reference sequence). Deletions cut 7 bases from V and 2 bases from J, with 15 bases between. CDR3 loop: CSVPRGQTYEQYF. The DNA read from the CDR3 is TGCAGTGTCCCGCGGGGACAGACCTACGAG.

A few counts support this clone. The CDR3 loop is CAWSATSTYNEQFF. The sequenced part of the CDR3 DNA is TGTGCCTGGAGCGCGACTAGTACCTACAATGAG. The chain is built from TRBV30 and TRBJ2-1, with a weak D call TRBD2 (6 bases). The CDR3 extends 3 residues past the end of the read, so its final part is completed from the germline J gene. The CDR3 is 14 residues long. Trimming left V 3 bases short and J 2 bases short, with 11 bases between. Looked up from germline, CDR1 is GTSNPN and CDR2 is SVGIG (reference sequence).

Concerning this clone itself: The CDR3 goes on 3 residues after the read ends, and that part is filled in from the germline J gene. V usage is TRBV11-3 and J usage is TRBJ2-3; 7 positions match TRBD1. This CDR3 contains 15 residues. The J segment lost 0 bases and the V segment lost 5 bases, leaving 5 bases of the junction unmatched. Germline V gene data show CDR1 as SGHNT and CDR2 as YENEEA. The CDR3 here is CASSHGTASTDTQYF. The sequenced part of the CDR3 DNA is TGTGCCAGCAGCCACGGGACAGCCAGCACAGATACG. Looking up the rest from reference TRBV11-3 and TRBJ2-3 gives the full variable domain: EAGVVQSPRYKIIEKKQPVAFWCNPISGHNTLYWYLQNLGQGPELLIRYENEEAVDDSQLPKDRFSAERLKGVDSTLKIQPAELGDSAVYLCASSHGTASTDTQYFGPGTRLTVL.

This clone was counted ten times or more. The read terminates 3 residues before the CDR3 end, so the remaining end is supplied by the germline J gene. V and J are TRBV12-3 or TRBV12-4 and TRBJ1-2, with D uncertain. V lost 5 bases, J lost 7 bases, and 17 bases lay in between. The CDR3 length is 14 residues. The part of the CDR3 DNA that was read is TGTGCCAGCAGTCTACAAGACACCCTGGGTGGC. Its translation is CASSLQDTLGG. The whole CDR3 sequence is CASSLQDTLGGYTF.

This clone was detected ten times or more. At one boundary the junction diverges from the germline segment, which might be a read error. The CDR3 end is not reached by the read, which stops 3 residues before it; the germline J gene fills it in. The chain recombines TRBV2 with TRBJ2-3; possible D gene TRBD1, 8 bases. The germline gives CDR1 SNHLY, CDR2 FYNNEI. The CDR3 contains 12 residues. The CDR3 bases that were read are TGTGCCAGCAGGGGGGGGACAGGTACG. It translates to CASRGGTGT. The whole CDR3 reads CASRGGTGTQYF.

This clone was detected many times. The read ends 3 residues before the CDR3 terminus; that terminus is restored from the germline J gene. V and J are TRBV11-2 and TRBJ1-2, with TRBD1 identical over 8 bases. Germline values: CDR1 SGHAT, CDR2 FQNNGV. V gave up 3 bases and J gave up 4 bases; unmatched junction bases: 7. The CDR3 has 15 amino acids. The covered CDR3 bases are TGTGCCAGCAGCTTGGCGGTACAGGGGGTCTATGGC. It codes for CASSLAVQGVYG. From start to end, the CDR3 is CASSLAVQGVYGYTF.

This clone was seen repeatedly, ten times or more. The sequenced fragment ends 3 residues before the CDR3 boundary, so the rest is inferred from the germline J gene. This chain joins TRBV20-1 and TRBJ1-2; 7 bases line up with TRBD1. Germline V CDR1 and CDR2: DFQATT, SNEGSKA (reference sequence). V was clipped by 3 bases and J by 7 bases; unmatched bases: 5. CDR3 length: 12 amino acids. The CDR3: CSARRGQGGYTF. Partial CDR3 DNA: TGCAGTGCTAGGAGGGGGCAGGGTGGC.